This is a list of T cell receptor beta chains from one sample in a study of T cell repertoires in cytomegalovirus infection. TCRdb re-analysed the reads in MiXCR, keeping a single row per CDR3 protein. Of 250,000 or so distinct CDR3 sequences in the sample, 10% to 15% were seen once. The sample comprised PBMCs. These receptors all stem from a human donor in good health (CMV status not recorded). Some clones in this sample may be carry-over from other donors' samples. Both conserved end residues are part of each CDR3. The order of the fields is CDR3 DNA, CDR3 protein, D gene, V gene, clone size, J gene. D genes are given only for firm matches. Clone size appears in some rows only: once, few, many, or a class for an expanded clone.

TGTGCCACCAGCACCAGTCCAGGTGTGGCAGATACGCAGTATTTT | CATSTSPGVADTQYF | . | TRBV15 | many | TRBJ2-3
TGTGCCAGCAGCTTAGTCGCAGCATCTAGCACAGATACGCAGTATTTT | CASSLVAASSTDTQYF | . | TRBV7-2 | . | TRBJ2-3
TGTGCCAGCAGCCGCGGGGGGGCAAGCACTGAAGCTTTCTTT | CASSRGGASTEAFF | . | TRBV7-2 | many | TRBJ1-1
TGTGCCAGCAGCTTAGCGGTGTGGCAGGGTGGGAACACCATATATTTT | CASSLAVWQGGNTIYF | . | TRBV7-8 | many | TRBJ1-3
TGTGCCAGCAGCTTAGGGCAGGTGGGAAGCGACTATGGCTACACCTTC | CASSLGQVGSDYGYTF | . | TRBV7-9 | . | TRBJ1-2
TGTGCCAGCAGTCCCCCCGGGACAGGGGCCGGTGAAAAACTGTTTTTT | CASSPPGTGAGEKLFF | TRBD1 | TRBV28 | . | TRBJ1-4
TGCGCCAGCAGCTTGAACGTCCAAGAGACCCAGTACTTC | CASSLNVQETQYF | . | TRBV5-1 | . | TRBJ2-5
TGTGCCAGCAGTGAGGGGGCCTCGGAGGCTTTCTTT | CASSEGASEAFF | . | TRBV6-1 | many | TRBJ1-1
TGTGCCAGCAGCTTGGGGCCGGGGGACACTGAAGCTTTCTTT | CASSLGPGDTEAFF | . | TRBV5-6 | . | TRBJ1-1
TGCAGCGTTGAAGGGGACTACCAAGAGACCCAGTACTTC | CSVEGDYQETQYF | . | TRBV29-1 | . | TRBJ2-5
TGTGCCAGCAGCCCTACGATAGTTACCTACGAGCAGTACTTC | CASSPTIVTYEQYF | . | TRBV9 | . | TRBJ2-7
TGCAGCGTTGAATCCCCTAGCGGAGGGCCCTACGAGCAGTACTTC | CSVESPSGGPYEQYF | TRBD2 | TRBV29-1 | few | TRBJ2-7
TGTGCCAGCAGCTTAGCCAGGGAAGGGGGAATCTATGGCTACACCTTC | CASSLAREGGIYGYTF | . | TRBV7-2 | many | TRBJ1-2
TGTGCCAGCAGCTCGACAGGGGTCAATCAGCCCCATCATTTT | CASSSTGVNQPHHF | TRBD1 | TRBV7-3 | . | TRBJ1-5
TGTGCCAGCAGTTTATCGAGGAGCTCCTACAATGAGCAGTTCTTC | CASSLSRSSYNEQFF | . | TRBV12-3/TRBV12-4 | . | TRBJ2-1
TGTGCCAGCAGCTTAAGTTCGGTGGCAGTCTCTGGAAACACCATATATTTT | CASSLSSVAVSGNTIYF | . | TRBV7-8 | many | TRBJ1-3
TGTGCCACCAGCCCGCAGGGGGCGAGTTATCAGCCCCAGCATTTT | CATSPQGASYQPQHF | TRBD1 | TRBV15 | few | TRBJ1-5
TGCAGTGCTAGAGATCTAACGGGAATTAGTACGCAGTATTTT | CSARDLTGISTQYF | . | TRBV20-1 | once | TRBJ2-3
TGTGCCAGCAGCCTCTACAGGGGCCCTGACGGGAATGAGCAGTTCTTC | CASSLYRGPDGNEQFF | TRBD1 | TRBV7-2 | medium-sized | TRBJ2-1
TGTGCCAGCAGCTACCAGGCCGGGAACACTGAAGCTTTCTTT | CASSYQAGNTEAFF | . | TRBV7-8 | many | TRBJ1-1
TGTGCCAGCAGCTTAAGGACCAGGCCCCTCGATTGGTTCTTC | CASSLRTRPLDWFF | . | TRBV11-1 | many | TRBJ2-1
TGTGCCAGCAGCTTAGACCCTGGGACTGAGATTCAGTACTTC | CASSLDPGTEIQYF | . | TRBV7-2 | few | TRBJ2-4
TGTGCCAGCAGCAAGACCGGGACTCAAGAGACCCAGTACTTC | CASSKTGTQETQYF | . | TRBV5-6 | few | TRBJ2-5
TGCAGTGCTAGGCGGCGGGCCTACGAGCAGTACTTC | CSARRRAYEQYF | . | TRBV20-1 | . | TRBJ2-7
TGTGCCAGCAGCCCACGGCAGGGTTCGAACACCGGGGAGCTGTTTTTT | CASSPRQGSNTGELFF | . | TRBV7-3 | many | TRBJ2-2
TGTGCCAGCCGCGCGGGAGGGCCGGAAGAGCAGTACTTC | CASRAGGPEEQYF | TRBD2 | TRBV28 | few | TRBJ2-7
TGCGCCAGCAGCCAGAGTGGACCGGACGGGGGTGAAGCTTTCTTT | CASSQSGPDGGEAFF | . | TRBV4-1 | many | TRBJ1-1
TGTGCCAGTATCCCAAGGAGCGGAAACAATGAGCAGTTCTTC | CASIPRSGNNEQFF | . | TRBV19 | few | TRBJ2-1
TGTGCCAGCAGCTTAAGAGCTGGGACAGGGGGCGACTATGGCTACACCTTC | CASSLRAGTGGDYGYTF | TRBD1 | TRBV7-2 | many | TRBJ1-2
TGTGCCAGCAGCTTCGGCGGGGACCTCTACGAGCAGTACTTC | CASSFGGDLYEQYF | . | TRBV7-2 | . | TRBJ2-7
TGTGCCAGCAGAAGGACGCCGAGCTCCTACAATGAGCAGTTCTTC | CASRRTPSSYNEQFF | . | TRBV7-6 | many | TRBJ2-1
TGTGCCAGCAGGCGACTAGCGGGTAGTCACAATGAGCAGTTCTTC | CASRRLAGSHNEQFF | TRBD2 | TRBV6-1 | many | TRBJ2-1
TGTGCCAGCAGCCCAGACACCAGAACTAATGAAAAACTGTTTTTT | CASSPDTRTNEKLFF | . | TRBV7-2 | many | TRBJ1-4
TGTGCCACTGATCTCTCCAGCGGGAGAGCCAATGAGCAGTTCTTC | CATDLSSGRANEQFF | TRBD2 | TRBV28 | many | TRBJ2-1
TGTGCCAGCAGTTTAAACCCTGGACAGGGAACCCCTGAAGCTTTCTTT | CASSLNPGQGTPEAFF | TRBD1 | TRBV28 | many | TRBJ1-1
TGCAGCGTCGGACAGGGCTCCTACGAGCAGTACTTC | CSVGQGSYEQYF | TRBD1 | TRBV29-1 | . | TRBJ2-7
TGTGCCAGCAGAGGTGGGGACACCATATATTTT | CASRGGDTIYF | . | TRBV7-2 | many | TRBJ1-3
TGTGCCAGCAGCAACCGGCTGGGGACAGGGGGCCGAGATACGCAGTATTTT | CASSNRLGTGGRDTQYF | TRBD1 | TRBV7-6 | . | TRBJ2-3
TGTGCCAGCAGCCGTGCGGGACAGCTTCTCTTTGGGGCCAACGTCCTGACTTTC | CASSRAGQLLFGANVLTF | . | TRBV3-1 | . | TRBJ2-6
TGTGCCAGCAGCTCGGGACAGCGAGAGACCCAGTACTTC | CASSSGQRETQYF | TRBD1 | TRBV7-2 | many | TRBJ2-5